One and the same sample provided the 21 T cell receptor beta chains below, sequenced in a study of regulatory T cells in long-lasting Graves disease. Time point: persistent/refractory GD, antithyroid drugs over 5 years with positive TRAb. TCR sequences were obtained from RNA taken from PBMCs. To make TCR beta libraries, researchers used iRepertoire HTBI primers and Arm-PCR of CDR3 regions. TCRdb re-analysed the multiplex PCR reads in MiXCR, keeping a single row per CDR3 protein. The table lists 300,000 to 400,000 distinct CDR3 sequences, roughly a fifth of them singletons, with 25% to 30% in the top ten. The sample here was peripheral blood mononuclear cells (PBMCs), taken when the disease was refractory, from a patient treated with antithyroid drugs. The origin of the receptors is a female donor with Graves disease.

The gene calls are TRBV20-1 and TRBJ2-5, with 13 bases lining up with TRBD2. The CDR3 contains 14 residues. The V gene end was trimmed by 5 bases and the J gene end by 4 bases; junction bases not matched to a gene: 4. In germline, CDR1 is DFQATT, CDR2 SNEGSKA (reference sequence). The CDR3 region is CSASLAGGRETQYF. CDR3 coding DNA: TGCAGTGCTTCACTAGCGGGGGGGCGAGAGACCCAGTACTTC.

This rearrangement joins TRBV7-2 to TRBJ2-5, with TRBD2 matching 8 bases. The ends lost 0 bases at V and 4 bases at J; junction bases unmatched: 10. This CDR3 is 17 amino acids long. CDR1 SGHTA and CDR2 FQGNSA come from the germline V gene. CDR3 nucleotide sequence: TGTGCCAGCAGCTTAGCGCTAACGCGGGGGGCCAGAGAGACCCAGTACTTC. Translated, it gives CASSLALTRGARETQYF. The full variable domain, completed using reference TRBV7-2 and TRBJ2-5, is GAGVSQSPSNKVTEKGKDVELRCDPISGHTALYWYRQSLGQGLEFLIYFQGNSAPDKSGLPSDRFSAERTGGSVSTLTIQRTQQEDSAVYLCASSLALTRGARETQYFGPGTRLLVL.

This clonotype has a count of ten or more. This rearrangement joins TRBV12-3 or TRBV12-4 to TRBJ1-6; no clear D gene. V was trimmed by 6 bases and J by 10 bases, leaving 16 bases between them. This CDR3 spans 14 amino acids. The CDR3 region is CASSREPAGSPLHF. The CDR3 nucleotides are TGTGCCAGCAGCCGAGAACCCGCGGGGTCACCCCTCCACTTT.

For this clonotype: This likely stems from a read error, as it lies one base from a far larger clone. CDR3 in amino acids: CASSLALDGKRPFF. For the CDR3, the DNA is TGTGCCAGCAGCTTAGCGTTAGACGGGAAACGGCCGTTTTTT. This rearrangement joins TRBV7-9 to TRBJ1-4, with D unresolved. Per germline, CDR1 SEHNR and CDR2 FQNEAQ (reference sequence). Trimming left V 0 bases short and J 16 bases short, with 18 bases between. CDR3 length: 14 amino acids.

This clonotype was observed at least ten times. The chain couples TRBV5-5 to TRBJ1-4; tentatively, D is TRBD1 (6 bases). The germline CDR1 and CDR2 sequences are SGHKS and YYEKEE (reference sequence). The CDR3 length is 16 residues. V was clipped by 0 bases and J by 5 bases, with 14 bases between them. The CDR3 DNA is TGTGCCAGCAGCTTGGATCCCCAGGGGATCAATGAAAAACTGTTTTTT. This codes for CASSLDPQGINEKLFF.

A word on this clonotype: This sequence is one base from a far larger clone and is likely a read error. Likely a read error: the CDR3 ends without its conserved phenylalanine or tryptophan. DNA for the CDR3: TGTGCCAGCAGTTCCCCGGGGGGCTCAGAGACCCAGTACTCC. Translation: CASSSPGGSETQYS. This chain joins TRBV15 and TRBJ2-5; D perhaps matches TRBD2 (7 bases). Germline assignment: CDR1 LNHNV and CDR2 YYDKDF (reference sequence). The CDR3 is 14 residues long. Trimming removed 10 bases at V and 4 bases at J, with 19 bases between.

This clonotype has a count of ten or more. V usage is TRBV18 and J usage is TRBJ1-1; 7 bases line up with TRBD1. The CDR3 is 13 amino acids. V was pared by 6 bases and J by 6 bases, with 7 bases of the junction left unmatched. Germline lookup yields CDR1 KGHSH and CDR2 LQKENI. CDR3 in DNA: TGTGCCAGCTCCATAGGTAGGGGGCCTGAAGCTTTCTTT. Translating gives CASSIGRGPEAFF.

Remarks on this clonotype: At one boundary the junction diverges from the germline segment, which might be a read error. J is TRBJ2-7 and V is TRBV7-9; 9 nucleotides line up with TRBD2. Germline lookup yields CDR1 SEHNR and CDR2 FQNEAQ (reference sequence). CDR3 length: 13 amino acids. This chain's CDR3 is CASSLAGASGQYF. DNA for the CDR3: TGTGCCAGCAGTTTAGCGGGAGCATCCGGGCAGTACTTC.

The chain couples TRBV7-2 to TRBJ2-1; D not resolved. Trimming cost V 1 base and J 0 bases, with 7 bases left between them. Germline V gene sequence: CDR1 SGHTA, CDR2 FQGNSA. This CDR3 is 15 amino acids long. DNA of the CDR3: TGTGCCAGCAGCTTAGGTCTCAGCTCCTACAATGAGCAGTTCTTC. As protein: CASSLGLSSYNEQFF. Using reference TRBV7-2 and TRBJ2-1 for the parts outside the CDR3, the full variable domain is GAGVSQSPSNKVTEKGKDVELRCDPISGHTALYWYRQSLGQGLEFLIYFQGNSAPDKSGLPSDRFSAERTGGSVSTLTIQRTQQEDSAVYLCASSLGLSSYNEQFFGPGTRLTVL.

This clonotype has a count of ten or more. The chain uses TRBV7-9 and TRBJ1-2; a possible D gene is TRBD1 (5 bases). CDR1 and CDR2 from the germline V gene are SEHNR and FQNEAQ (reference sequence). Deletions cut 5 bases from V and 4 bases from J, with 11 bases between. The CDR3 covers 13 residues. In DNA, the CDR3 is TGTGCCAGCAGCATAGACAGAAGCTATGGCTACACCTTC. This sequence encodes CASSIDRSYGYTF.

This clonotype was observed many times. This rearrangement joins TRBV10-3 to TRBJ1-1; possibly TRBD1 for D (5 bases). This CDR3 spans 13 amino acids. The germline V and J ends were trimmed by 2 bases and 1 base, with 5 bases remaining between them. Germline CDR1 and CDR2: ENHRY and SYGVKD. The chain's CDR3 is CAISEDRNTEAFF. The CDR3, as DNA: TGTGCCATCAGTGAGGACAGGAACACTGAAGCTTTCTTT.

Concerning this clonotype itself: This may arise from a read error, as a much more abundant clone is one base away. The rearrangement links TRBV12-3 or TRBV12-4 to TRBJ2-7; a possible D gene is TRBD1 (6 bases). The CDR3 sequence is 14 residues long. V gave up 9 bases and J gave up 4 bases, with 19 bases separating them. In nucleotides, the CDR3 is TGTGCCAGTCGATCCGGGCCAGGGGTATACGAGCAGTACTTC. It codes for CASRSGPGVYEQYF.

This clonotype turned up a few times. The chain joins TRBV19 to TRBJ1-5, with no clear D. Germline assignment: CDR1 LNHDA and CDR2 SQIVND (reference sequence). This CDR3 spans 15 amino acids. The V end lost 7 bases, the J end lost 1 base, and 14 bases lay between the germline ends. In DNA, the CDR3 is TGTGCCAGTAATCCATGGGCCAGGAGCAATCAGCCCCAGCATTTT. This translates into CASNPWARSNQPQHF.

This chain links TRBV20-1 with TRBJ1-1; 12 bases agree with TRBD1. Unmatched junction bases numbered 2, after V lost 3 bases and J lost 0 bases. In germline, CDR1 is DFQATT, CDR2 SNEGSKA (reference sequence). The CDR3 is 15 residues long. The CDR3 here is CSARGQGAMNTEAFF. DNA of the CDR3: TGCAGTGCTAGGGGACAGGGGGCGATGAACACTGAAGCTTTCTTT.

V and J are TRBV7-3 and TRBJ2-5; 7 bases fit TRBD2. Trimming took 0 bases from V and 4 from J; bases not matched to a gene: 5. This CDR3 spans 15 amino acids. Germline V gene lookup returns CDR1 SGHTA and CDR2 FQGTGA. CDR3 coding DNA: TGTGCCAGCAGCTTAACGGGGGGGGAACTAGAGACCCAGTACTTC. This translates into CASSLTGGELETQYF.

This clonotype was counted many times. J is TRBJ1-2 and V is TRBV12-5; no definite D call. CDR3 length: 14 amino acids. V was shortened by 8 bases and J by 8 bases, with 21 bases between the two germline ends. The germline V gene encodes CDR1 LGHNT and CDR2 FRNRAP. The CDR3: CASSSDLTLGGYTF. CDR3 nucleotide sequence: TGTGCTAGTTCATCAGACCTCACCCTAGGAGGCTACACCTTC. The full variable domain, with the rest looked up from reference TRBV12-5 and TRBJ1-2, is DARVTQTPRHKVTEMGQEVTMRCQPILGHNTVFWYRQTMMQGLELLAYFRNRAPLDDSGMPKDRFSAEMPDATLATLKIQPSEPRDSAVYFCASSSDLTLGGYTFGSGTRLTVV.

This clonotype was picked up a small number of times. This rearrangement joins TRBV6-1 to TRBJ2-7; D may be TRBD1 or TRBD2 (5 bases each). Germline V gene data show CDR1 as MNHNS and CDR2 as SASEGT. The germline V and J ends were trimmed by 7 bases and 0 bases, with 13 bases remaining between them. CDR3 size: 14 residues. The CDR3 region is CASTPTGTSYEQYF. Here the CDR3 DNA reads TGTGCCAGCACTCCGACCGGGACCTCCTACGAGCAGTACTTC.

This clonotype was seen a handful of times. The chain links TRBV7-6 to TRBJ2-2; 12 nucleotides agree with TRBD2. Germline lookup yields CDR1 SGHVS and CDR2 FNYEAQ. The CDR3 has 16 residues. Germline trimming cut 5 bases from V and 5 bases from J; bases unmatched to any gene: 6. The CDR3 loop reads CASSLLAGGSTGELFF. For the CDR3, the DNA is TGTGCCAGCAGCCTACTAGCGGGAGGTAGTACCGGGGAGCTGTTTTTT.

This rearrangement joins TRBV20-1 to TRBJ2-2; TRBD2 agrees at 7 bases. Germline CDR1 reads DFQATT; CDR2 reads SNEGSKA (reference sequence). V lost 4 bases to trimming and J lost 5 bases; unmatched junction nucleotides: 7. The CDR3 extends over 14 amino acids. The CDR3 spells CSANSLADTGELFF. DNA for the CDR3: TGCAGTGCTAACTCTCTAGCGGATACCGGGGAGCTGTTTTTT.

This clonotype was recorded at least ten times. The chain carries TRBV20-1 and TRBJ2-1, with TRBD1 identical over 9 bases. In germline, CDR1 is DFQATT, CDR2 SNEGSKA (reference sequence). The CDR3 is 14 amino acids. V was pared by 3 bases and J by 5 bases, with 5 bases of the junction left unmatched. DNA for the CDR3: TGCAGTGCTAGGGCCGGGACAGGGAACAATGAGCAGTTCTTC. Translated, it gives CSARAGTGNNEQFF.

This clonotype showed up many times. This chain links TRBV18 with TRBJ2-7; TRBD1 is a possible D gene (6 bases). The germline V gene has CDR1 KGHSH and CDR2 LQKENI. The CDR3 length is 14 residues. V dropped 4 bases and J dropped 3 bases, with 13 bases sitting between them. This CDR3 is CASSRGSGDYEQYF. Written as DNA, the CDR3 is TGTGCCAGCTCACGCGGCTCAGGGGACTACGAGCAGTACTTC.